The 20 T cell receptor beta chains in this list originate from one sample, sequenced in a study. TCRdb called the 5' RACE reads again in MiXCR, with one record for every CDR3 protein. The sample records 55,000 to 80,000 distinct CDR3 sequences, 22% being singletons. Source material: memory CD4+ T cells sorted from a lymph node. Subset specified: memory CD4+ T cells, CD4+CD45RO+CD25-. These receptors came from a female donor with breast cancer.

This clonotype was counted between two and nine times. This rearrangement joins TRBV20-1 to TRBJ2-7; D not resolved. This CDR3 spans 13 amino acids. Between the trimmed V and J ends, which lost 3 bases and 0 bases, there was a span of 9 bases. Germline V gene lookup returns CDR1 DFQATT and CDR2 SNEGSKA (reference sequence). The CDR3 protein is CSASIPSSYEQYF. DNA of the CDR3: TGCAGTGCTAGTATTCCGAGCTCCTACGAGCAGTACTTC.

This clonotype appeared a few times. The chain uses TRBV4-3 and TRBJ1-5; D gene ambiguous. Germline-derived CDR1 and CDR2 are LGHNA and YSLEER. There are 15 residues in the CDR3. The V gene lost 0 bases and the J gene lost 6 bases, with 12 bases spanning the gap. This CDR3 is CASSQDRLAGQPQHF. For the CDR3, the DNA is TGCGCCAGCAGCCAAGATCGGCTGGCGGGTCAGCCCCAGCATTTT.

The table lists this clonotype with a few counts. As DNA, the CDR3 is TGTGCCAGCAGTTCAGGTGGTTCTCTAGCCAAAAACATTCAGTACTTC. It translates to CASSSGGSLAKNIQYF. This rearrangement joins TRBV6-2 or TRBV6-3 to TRBJ2-4; no clear D gene. This CDR3 spans 16 amino acids. V was shortened by 4 bases and J by 0 bases, with 13 bases between the two germline ends. Germline V gene sequence: CDR1 MNHEY, CDR2 SVGEGT.

The chain's CDR3 is CSAAPAPGAEYNEQFF. DNA for the CDR3: TGCAGTGCCGCCCCAGCCCCGGGGGCTGAATACAATGAGCAGTTCTTC. This chain links TRBV20-1 with TRBJ2-1; either TRBD1 or TRBD2 may supply D (6 bases each). Trimming shortened V by 6 bases and J by 4 bases, and 22 bases separated the two germline ends. CDR3 length equals 16 residues. CDR1 DFQATT and CDR2 SNEGSKA come from the germline V gene (reference sequence).

V usage is TRBV27 and J usage is TRBJ2-7, with D tentatively TRBD1 or TRBD2 (7 bases each). There are 18 residues in the CDR3. Germline-derived CDR1 and CDR2 are MNHEY and SMNVEV (reference sequence). V lost 4 bases and J 2 bases, leaving 24 bases between the germline ends. The CDR3 here is CASSSPGGRGGTPYEQYF. CDR3 nucleotide sequence: TGTGCCAGCAGTTCGCCAGGGGGAAGGGGGGGGACCCCCTACGAGCAGTACTTC.

About this clonotype itself: A much larger clone lies one base from this, so it may be a read error. The genes are TRBV20-1 and TRBJ2-6; TRBD1 matches 7 bases. V lost 5 bases and J lost 1; bases outside the gene matches: 8. CDR3 length: 16 residues. The germline gives CDR1 DFQATT, CDR2 SNEGSKA (reference sequence). CDR3 sequence: CSACGDRSSGANVLTF. The CDR3 DNA sequence: TGCAGTGCTTGTGGGGACAGATCGTCTGGGGCCAACGTCCTGACTTTC.

This clonotype was seen a handful of times. This chain connects TRBV7-2 to TRBJ1-1; 12 bases are a match to TRBD1. The CDR3 spans 15 residues. The junction had 4 bases not matched to a gene; V was cut back by 4 bases and J by 4 bases. In germline, CDR1 is SGHTA, CDR2 FQGNSA. CDR3 amino acids: CASSSGQGAGTEAFF. The CDR3 DNA is TGTGCCAGCAGCTCGGGACAGGGGGCTGGCACTGAAGCTTTCTTT.

This clonotype was seen more than once but under ten times. The chain combines TRBV7-2 with TRBJ1-2; TRBD1 matches 12 bases. The CDR3 is 18 residues long. From germline, CDR1 is SGHTA and CDR2 FQGNSA. V gave up 1 base and J gave up 4 bases; unmatched junction bases: 10. The CDR3 spells CASSLGGTGGAHGYGYTF. The CDR3 DNA sequence: TGTGCCAGCAGCTTAGGGGGGACAGGGGGCGCCCATGGCTATGGCTACACCTTC.

The chain carries TRBV24-1 and TRBJ2-2; D gene unclear. The CDR3 contains 14 residues. Germline CDR1 reads KGHDR; CDR2 reads SFDVKD. Trimming left V 5 bases short and J 7 bases short, with 13 bases between. Here the CDR3 reads CATSGRALNGELFF. The CDR3 DNA reads as TGTGCCACCAGTGGAAGGGCCCTCAACGGGGAGCTGTTTTTT.

The gene calls are TRBV20-1 and TRBJ2-5; D possibly corresponds to TRBD1 (5 bases). Germline V gene data show CDR1 as DFQATT and CDR2 as SNEGSKA (reference sequence). The ends were cut back, 3 bases at V and 5 bases at J, with 13 bases in the middle. This CDR3 spans 13 amino acids. The CDR3 region has the DNA TGCAGTGCTAGGGGGCCCGACCTGGAGACCCAGTACTTC. It specifies CSARGPDLETQYF.

V usage is TRBV12-3 or TRBV12-4 and J usage is TRBJ2-1, with a weak D call TRBD2 (5 bases). Trimming removed 2 bases from V and 5 bases from J, with 7 bases in between. CDR3 size: 13 residues. In DNA, the CDR3 is TGTGCCAGCAGTTTAACTAGGGACAATGAGCAGTTCTTC. As protein: CASSLTRDNEQFF.

This clonotype appeared a few times. V gene TRBV9 combines with J gene TRBJ2-7, with 7 positions matching TRBD2. J gave up 5 bases and V 2 bases, and 10 bases lay outside the gene matches. The CDR3 is 15 residues long. Germline V gene lookup returns CDR1 SGDLS and CDR2 YYNGEE. The CDR3 protein is CASSVTLASFDEQYF. The CDR3 DNA reads TGTGCCAGCAGCGTGACACTAGCGTCTTTTGACGAGCAGTACTTC.

About this clonotype: One base away lies a much larger clone, so this may be a sequencing read error. The CDR3 DNA is TGTGCCAGCAGATTCAGGTTAACTAATGAAAAACTGTTTTTT. It translates to CASRFRLTNEKLFF. V is TRBV28 and J is TRBJ1-4; D is ambiguous. With 6 bases removed from V and 1 base from J, the gap between germline ends came to 9 bases. The CDR3 extends over 14 amino acids. CDR1 MDHEN and CDR2 SYDVKM come from the germline V gene.

This clonotype has just a few counts. V and J are TRBV5-6 and TRBJ2-1, with D hard to call. Germline V gene data show CDR1 as SGHDT and CDR2 as YYEEEE. The CDR3 contains 15 residues. V shed 0 bases and J shed 1 base, with 8 bases lying between them. In DNA form, the CDR3 reads TGTGCCAGCAGCTTGGTGGGAAGGTCCTACAATGAGCAGTTCTTC. Translated: CASSLVGRSYNEQFF. The whole variable domain, filled in from reference TRBV5-6 and TRBJ2-1, reads DAGVTQSPTHLIKTRGQQVTLRCSPKSGHDTVSWYQQALGQGPQFIFQYYEEEERQRGNFPDRFSGHQFPNYSSELNVNALLLGDSALYLCASSLVGRSYNEQFFGPGTRLTVL.

The chain is built from TRBV7-2 and TRBJ2-5; D is undetermined. This CDR3 spans 12 amino acids. From germline, CDR1 is SGHTA and CDR2 FQGNSA. V was clipped by 6 bases and J by 7 bases, with 12 bases between them. The CDR3 DNA sequence: TGTGCCAGCAGGCAAGATTTGGGGACCCAGTACTTC. It translates to CASRQDLGTQYF. Filled out from reference TRBV7-2 and TRBJ2-5, the complete variable domain reads GAGVSQSPSNKVTEKGKDVELRCDPISGHTALYWYRQSLGQGLEFLIYFQGNSAPDKSGLPSDRFSAERTGGSVSTLTIQRTQQEDSAVYLCASRQDLGTQYFGPGTRLLVL.

This clonotype was counted only a few times. This chain connects TRBV4-1 to TRBJ1-5; 7 bases map to TRBD1. The J segment lost 4 bases and the V segment lost 1 base, leaving 4 bases of the junction unmatched. This CDR3 region has 15 residues. Germline V gene lookup returns CDR1 MGHRA and CDR2 YSYEKL. The CDR3 region is CASSQAETGNQPQHF. Written as DNA, the CDR3 is TGCGCCAGCAGCCAAGCAGAGACAGGGAATCAGCCCCAGCATTTT.

This clonotype has at least ten counts. The V and J genes are TRBV20-1 and TRBJ2-3; 7 bases are shared with TRBD2. Losses at the gene ends were 6 bases for V and 0 bases for J; bases not matched to a gene: 9. Germline CDR1 is DFQATT and CDR2 is SNEGSKA (reference sequence). The CDR3 extends over 15 amino acids. Here the CDR3 reads CSATPGTTSTDTQYF. CDR3 bases: TGCAGTGCAACTCCCGGGACTACTAGCACAGATACGCAGTATTTT.

This clonotype was seen many times. J is TRBJ2-5 and V is TRBV20-1, with 12 bases lining up with TRBD2. The CDR3 spans 15 residues. V gave up 5 bases and J gave up 2 bases; unmatched junction bases: 6. Germline CDR1 reads DFQATT; CDR2 reads SNEGSKA (reference sequence). CDR3 DNA: TGCAGTGCTGGGGGGACTAGCGGGCTTCAAGAGACCCAGTACTTC. It translates to CSAGGTSGLQETQYF.

The chain joins TRBV6-5 to TRBJ1-2; D perhaps matches TRBD1 (6 bases). The CDR3 consists of 13 residues. V lost 10 bases to trimming and J lost 0 bases, with 12 bases between them. The germline V gene has CDR1 MNHEY and CDR2 SVGAGI. The CDR3 nucleotides are TGTGCCACCCGGGACAATGCTAACTATGGCTACACCTTC. It specifies CATRDNANYGYTF.

This clonotype showed up just a few times. This chain uses TRBV5-1 with TRBJ1-1; D is undetermined. The ends were cut back, 2 bases at V and 6 bases at J, with 17 bases in the middle. Per the germline V gene, CDR1 is SGHRS and CDR2 is YFSETQ. CDR3 length: 15 residues. The CDR3 sequence is CASSLTGRAPPEAFF. The CDR3 DNA follows: TGCGCCAGCAGCTTAACCGGCAGAGCCCCACCTGAAGCTTTCTTT.